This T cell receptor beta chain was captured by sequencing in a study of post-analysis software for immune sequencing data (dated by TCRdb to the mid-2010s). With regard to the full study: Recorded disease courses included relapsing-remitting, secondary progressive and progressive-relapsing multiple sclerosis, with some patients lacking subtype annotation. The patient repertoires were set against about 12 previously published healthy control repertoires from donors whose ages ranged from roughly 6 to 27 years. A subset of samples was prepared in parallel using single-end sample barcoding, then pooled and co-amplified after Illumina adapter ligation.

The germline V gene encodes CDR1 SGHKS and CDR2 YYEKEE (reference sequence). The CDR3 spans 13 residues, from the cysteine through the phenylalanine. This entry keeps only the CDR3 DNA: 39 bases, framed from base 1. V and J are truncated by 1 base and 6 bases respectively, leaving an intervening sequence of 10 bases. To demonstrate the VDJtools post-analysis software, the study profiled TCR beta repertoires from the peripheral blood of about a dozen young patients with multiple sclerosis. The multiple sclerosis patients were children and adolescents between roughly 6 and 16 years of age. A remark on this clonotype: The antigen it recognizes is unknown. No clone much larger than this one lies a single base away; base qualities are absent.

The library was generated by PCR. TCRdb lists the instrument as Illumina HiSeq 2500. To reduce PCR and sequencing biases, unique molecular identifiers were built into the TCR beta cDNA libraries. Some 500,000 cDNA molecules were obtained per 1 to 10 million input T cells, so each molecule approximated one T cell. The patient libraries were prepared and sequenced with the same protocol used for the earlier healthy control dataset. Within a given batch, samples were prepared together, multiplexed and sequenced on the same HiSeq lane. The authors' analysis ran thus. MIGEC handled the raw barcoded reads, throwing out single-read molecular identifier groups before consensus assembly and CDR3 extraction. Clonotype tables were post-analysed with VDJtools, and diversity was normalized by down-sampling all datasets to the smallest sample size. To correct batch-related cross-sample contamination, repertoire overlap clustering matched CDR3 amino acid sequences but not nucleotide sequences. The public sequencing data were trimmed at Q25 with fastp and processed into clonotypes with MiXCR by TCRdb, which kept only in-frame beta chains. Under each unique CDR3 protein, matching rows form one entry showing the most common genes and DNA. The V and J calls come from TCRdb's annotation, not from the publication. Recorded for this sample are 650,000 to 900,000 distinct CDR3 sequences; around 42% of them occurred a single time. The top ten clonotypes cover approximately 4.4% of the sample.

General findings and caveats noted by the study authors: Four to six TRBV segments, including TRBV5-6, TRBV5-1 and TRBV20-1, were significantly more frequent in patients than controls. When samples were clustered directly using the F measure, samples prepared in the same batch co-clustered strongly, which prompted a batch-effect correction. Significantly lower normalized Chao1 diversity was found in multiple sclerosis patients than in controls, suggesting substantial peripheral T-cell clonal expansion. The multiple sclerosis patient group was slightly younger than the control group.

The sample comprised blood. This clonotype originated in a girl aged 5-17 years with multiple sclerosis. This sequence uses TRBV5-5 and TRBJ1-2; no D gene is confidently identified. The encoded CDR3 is CASSLQTLNGYTF. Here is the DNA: TGTGCCAGCAGCTTGCAGACGTTAAATGGCTACACCTTC.